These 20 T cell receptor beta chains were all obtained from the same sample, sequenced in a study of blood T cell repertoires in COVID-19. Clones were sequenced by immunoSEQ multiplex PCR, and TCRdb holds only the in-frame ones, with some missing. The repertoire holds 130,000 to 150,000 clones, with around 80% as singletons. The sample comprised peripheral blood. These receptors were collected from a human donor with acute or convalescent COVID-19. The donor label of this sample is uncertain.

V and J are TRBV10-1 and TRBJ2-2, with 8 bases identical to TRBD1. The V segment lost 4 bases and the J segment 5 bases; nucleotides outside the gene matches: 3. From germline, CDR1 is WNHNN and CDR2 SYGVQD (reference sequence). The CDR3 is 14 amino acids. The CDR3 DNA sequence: TGCGCCAGCAGTGGGACAGGGAGGACCGGGGAGCTGTTTTTT. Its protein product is CASSGTGRTGELFF.

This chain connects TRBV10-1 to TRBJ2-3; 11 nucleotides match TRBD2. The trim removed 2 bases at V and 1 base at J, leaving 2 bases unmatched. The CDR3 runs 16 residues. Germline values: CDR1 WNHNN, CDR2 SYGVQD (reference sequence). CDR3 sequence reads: CASSETSGGGTDTQYF. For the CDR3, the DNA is TGCGCCAGCAGTGAGACTAGCGGGGGTGGCACAGATACGCAGTATTTT.

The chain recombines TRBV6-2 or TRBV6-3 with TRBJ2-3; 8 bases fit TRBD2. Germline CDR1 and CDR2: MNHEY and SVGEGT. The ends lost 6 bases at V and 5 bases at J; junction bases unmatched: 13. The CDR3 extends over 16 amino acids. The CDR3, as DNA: TGTGCCAGCAGCTTAATCGGGGGGGCCAGTAGAGATACGCAGTATTTT. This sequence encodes CASSLIGGASRDTQYF.

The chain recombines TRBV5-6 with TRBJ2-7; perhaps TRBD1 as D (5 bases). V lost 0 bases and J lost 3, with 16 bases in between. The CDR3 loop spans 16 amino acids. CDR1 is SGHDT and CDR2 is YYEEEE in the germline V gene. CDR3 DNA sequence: TGTGCCAGCAGCTTGGGATTGTCCAGGGCAGGCTACGAGCAGTACTTC. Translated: CASSLGLSRAGYEQYF.

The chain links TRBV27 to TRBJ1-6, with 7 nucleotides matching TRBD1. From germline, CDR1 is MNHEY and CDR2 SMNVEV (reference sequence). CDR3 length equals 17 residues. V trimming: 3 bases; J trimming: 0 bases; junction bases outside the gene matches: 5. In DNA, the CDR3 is TGTGCCAGCAGTTTGGGACAGCTGAGCTCCTATAATTCACCCCTCCACTTT. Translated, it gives CASSLGQLSSYNSPLHF.

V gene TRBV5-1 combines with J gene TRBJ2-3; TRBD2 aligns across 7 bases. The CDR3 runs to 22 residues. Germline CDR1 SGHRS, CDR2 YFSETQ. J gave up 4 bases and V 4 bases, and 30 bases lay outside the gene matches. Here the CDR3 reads CASSVPLRGTEYRTHPSDTQYF. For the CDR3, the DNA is TGCGCCAGCAGCGTACCTCTGCGGGGGACCGAATATCGCACCCATCCCTCAGATACGCAGTATTTT.

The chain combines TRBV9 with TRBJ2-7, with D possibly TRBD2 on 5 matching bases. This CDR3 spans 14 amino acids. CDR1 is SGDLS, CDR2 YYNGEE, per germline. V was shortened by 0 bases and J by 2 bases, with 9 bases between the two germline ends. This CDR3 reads CASSVGTAPYEQYF. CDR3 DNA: TGTGCCAGCAGCGTAGGGACTGCACCCTACGAGCAGTACTTC.

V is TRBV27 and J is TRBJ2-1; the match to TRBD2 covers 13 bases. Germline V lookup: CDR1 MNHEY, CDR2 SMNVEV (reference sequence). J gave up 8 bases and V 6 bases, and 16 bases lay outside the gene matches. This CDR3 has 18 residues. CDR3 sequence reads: CASSQPGTSGAKRHEQFF. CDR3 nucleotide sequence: TGTGCCAGCAGCCAACCCGGGACTAGCGGGGCCAAGAGGCATGAGCAGTTCTTC.

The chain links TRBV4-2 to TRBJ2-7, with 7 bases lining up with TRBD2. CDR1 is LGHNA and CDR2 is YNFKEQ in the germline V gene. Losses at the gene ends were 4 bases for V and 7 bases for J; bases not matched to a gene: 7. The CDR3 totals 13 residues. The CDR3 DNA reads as TGTGCCAGCAGCCGAGGACTAGAGGGGGAGCAGTACTTC. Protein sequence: CASSRGLEGEQYF.

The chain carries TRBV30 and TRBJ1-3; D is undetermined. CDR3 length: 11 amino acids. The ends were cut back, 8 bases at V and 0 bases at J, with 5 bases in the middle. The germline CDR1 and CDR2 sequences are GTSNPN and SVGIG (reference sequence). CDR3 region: CAVHSGNTIYF. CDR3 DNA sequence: TGTGCCGTCCACTCTGGAAACACCATATATTTT.

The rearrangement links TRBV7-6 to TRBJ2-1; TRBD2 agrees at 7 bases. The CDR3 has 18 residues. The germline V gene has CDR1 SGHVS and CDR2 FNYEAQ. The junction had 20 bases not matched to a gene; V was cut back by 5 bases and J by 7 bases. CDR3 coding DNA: TGTGCCAGCAGCCCTTCCCCACCCGTTCCGGGACTAAAGAATGAGCAGTTCTTC. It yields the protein CASSPSPPVPGLKNEQFF. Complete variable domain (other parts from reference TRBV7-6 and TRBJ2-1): GAGVSQSPRYKVTKRGQDVALRCDPISGHVSLYWYRQALGQGPEFLTYFNYEAQQDKSGLPNDRFSAERPEGSISTLTIQRTEQRDSAMYRCASSPSPPVPGLKNEQFFGPGTRLTVL.

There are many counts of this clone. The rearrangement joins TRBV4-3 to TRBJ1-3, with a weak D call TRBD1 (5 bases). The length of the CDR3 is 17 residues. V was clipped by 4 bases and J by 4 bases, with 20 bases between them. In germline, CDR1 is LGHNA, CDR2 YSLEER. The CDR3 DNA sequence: TGCGCCAGCAGCCGGGACTTTGGGGGGTTCGCCGGAAACACCATATATTTT. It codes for CASSRDFGGFAGNTIYF.

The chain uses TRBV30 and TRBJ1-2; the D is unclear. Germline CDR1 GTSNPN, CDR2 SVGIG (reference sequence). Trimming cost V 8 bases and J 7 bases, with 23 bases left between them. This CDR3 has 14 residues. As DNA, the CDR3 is TGTGCCGCAAGTACCCATAGGATTCGGAGTGGCTACACCTTC. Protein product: CAASTHRIRSGYTF.

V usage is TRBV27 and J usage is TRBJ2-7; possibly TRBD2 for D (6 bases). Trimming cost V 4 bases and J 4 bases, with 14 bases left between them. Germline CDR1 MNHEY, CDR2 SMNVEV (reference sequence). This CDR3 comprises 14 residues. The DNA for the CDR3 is TGTGCCAGCAGTTCGGGACTGACACTATACGAGCAGTACTTC. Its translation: CASSSGLTLYEQYF.

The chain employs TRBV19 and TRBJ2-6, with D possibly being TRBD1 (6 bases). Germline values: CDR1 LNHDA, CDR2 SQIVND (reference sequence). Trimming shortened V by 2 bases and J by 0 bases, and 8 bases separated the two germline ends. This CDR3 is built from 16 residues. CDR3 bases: TGTGCCAGTAGTATACCCAGGGGCTCTGGGGCCAACGTCCTGACTTTC. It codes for CASSIPRGSGANVLTF.

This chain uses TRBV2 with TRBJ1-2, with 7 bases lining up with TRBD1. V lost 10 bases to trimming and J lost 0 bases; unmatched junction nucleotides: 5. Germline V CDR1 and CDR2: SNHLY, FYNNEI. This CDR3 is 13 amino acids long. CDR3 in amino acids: CAIRDRANYGYTF. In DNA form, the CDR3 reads TGTGCCATCCGGGACAGAGCTAACTATGGCTACACCTTC.

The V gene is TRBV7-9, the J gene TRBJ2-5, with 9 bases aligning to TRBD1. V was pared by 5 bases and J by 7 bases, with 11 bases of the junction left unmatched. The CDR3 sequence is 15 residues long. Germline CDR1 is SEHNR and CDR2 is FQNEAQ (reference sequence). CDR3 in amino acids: CASSPRGQGLWTQYF. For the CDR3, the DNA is TGTGCCAGCAGCCCACGGGGACAGGGACTTTGGACCCAGTACTTC.

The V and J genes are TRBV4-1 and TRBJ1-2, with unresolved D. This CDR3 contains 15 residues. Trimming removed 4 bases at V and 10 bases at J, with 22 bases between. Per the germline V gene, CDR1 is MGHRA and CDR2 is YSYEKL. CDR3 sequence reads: CASSRNSLEQSNYTF. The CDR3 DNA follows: TGCGCCAGCAGCCGTAACTCGTTGGAACAGTCAAACTACACCTTC.

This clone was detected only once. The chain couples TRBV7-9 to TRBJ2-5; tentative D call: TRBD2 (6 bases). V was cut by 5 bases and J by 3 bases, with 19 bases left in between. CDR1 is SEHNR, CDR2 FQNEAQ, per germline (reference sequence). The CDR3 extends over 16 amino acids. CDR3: CASSPRGGAREETQYF. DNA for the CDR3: TGTGCCAGCAGCCCCCGGGGCGGGGCCCGCGAAGAGACCCAGTACTTC.

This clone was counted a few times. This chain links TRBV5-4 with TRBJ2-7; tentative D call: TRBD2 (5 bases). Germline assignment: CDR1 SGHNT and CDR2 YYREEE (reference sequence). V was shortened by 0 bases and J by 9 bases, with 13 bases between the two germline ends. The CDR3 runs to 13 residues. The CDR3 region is CASSLEERDVQYF. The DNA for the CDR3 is TGTGCCAGCAGCTTGGAGGAGAGGGATGTGCAGTACTTC. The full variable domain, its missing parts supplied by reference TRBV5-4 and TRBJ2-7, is ETGVTQSPTHLIKTRGQQVTLRCSSQSGHNTVSWYQQALGQGPQFIFQYYREEENGRGNFPPRFSGLQFPNYSSELNVNALELDDSALYLCASSLEERDVQYFGPGTRLTVT.